These 19 T cell receptor beta chains originate from one sample sequenced in a study of Tregs in tolerant kidney transplant recipients. Related graft donors supplied nonmyeloablative bone marrow transplants, and mixed chimerism was transient. Assay: immunoSEQ multiplex PCR; the TCRdb copy retains only in-frame clones and omits some. The sample lists about 50,000 clones, more than 70% occurring once. Sequencing was performed on CD8+ T cells from blood (PBMCs), taken 12 months after the transplant. These receptors were obtained from a human patient who received a combined kidney and bone marrow transplant. Some T cells may have come from the graft donor.

In DNA form, the CDR3 reads TGTGCCAGTAGTATTTCCTCCCGGTACTATGGCTACACCTTC. Residues: CASSISSRYYGYTF. V and J are TRBV19 and TRBJ1-2; no definite D call. This CDR3 is built from 14 residues. Germline lookup yields CDR1 LNHDA and CDR2 SQIVND (reference sequence). V was pared by 3 bases and J by 3 bases, with 11 bases between.

The V call is TRBV27, the J call TRBJ1-5; D not certain. V was pared by 5 bases and J by 0 bases, with 8 bases between. Germline-derived CDR1 and CDR2 are MNHEY and SMNVEV (reference sequence). The CDR3 runs to 14 residues. The CDR3 loop is CASSPGLSNQPQHF. In DNA form, the CDR3 reads TGTGCCAGCAGTCCGGGTCTTAGCAATCAGCCCCAGCATTTT.

This chain uses TRBV2 with TRBJ2-7; D gene unclear. V was shortened by 0 bases and J by 5 bases, with 5 bases between the two germline ends. This CDR3 is 12 amino acids long. CDR1 is SNHLY, CDR2 FYNNEI, per germline. CDR3 in DNA: TGTGCCAGCAGTGAAGCGAGAAACGAGCAGTACTTC. Translation: CASSEARNEQYF.

The chain links TRBV6-5 to TRBJ2-6, with D tentatively TRBD2 (7 bases). The CDR3 runs 15 residues. From germline, CDR1 is MNHEY and CDR2 SVGAGI. Trimming cost V 4 bases and J 9 bases, with 16 bases left between them. The CDR3 protein is CASSLSRGGINVLTF. In DNA, the CDR3 is TGTGCCAGCAGTTTGTCCCGCGGGGGCATCAACGTCCTGACTTTC.

The chain uses TRBV7-9 and TRBJ2-7; no reliable D call. Germline V CDR1 and CDR2: SEHNR, FQNEAQ (reference sequence). The CDR3 sequence is 13 residues long. V dropped 6 bases and J dropped 1 base, with 10 bases sitting between them. CDR3 sequence: CASSPRLSYEQYF. In nucleotides, the CDR3 is TGTGCCAGCAGTCCGCGTCTTTCCTACGAGCAGTACTTC.

This clone has just one count. V usage is TRBV18 and J usage is TRBJ2-1, with D possibly being TRBD2 (5 bases). V was clipped by 0 bases and J by 7 bases, with 7 bases between them. This CDR3 region has 13 residues. CDR1 is KGHSH and CDR2 is LQKENI in the germline V gene. The chain's CDR3 is CASSPPIANEQFF. The DNA for the CDR3 is TGTGCCAGCTCACCACCGATAGCGAATGAGCAGTTCTTC.

V is TRBV29-1 and J is TRBJ1-2; TRBD1 aligns across 8 bases. V lost 6 bases and J lost 6; bases outside the gene matches: 18. Germline values: CDR1 SQVTM, CDR2 ANQGSEA. This CDR3 contains 16 residues. The CDR3 loop is CSVIVSSTGVDDGYTF. CDR3 bases: TGCAGCGTCATTGTCAGCTCGACAGGGGTCGACGATGGCTACACCTTC.

V is TRBV18 and J is TRBJ2-7; TRBD1 aligns across 8 bases. CDR1 is KGHSH and CDR2 is LQKENI in the germline V gene. This CDR3 has 13 residues. The trim removed 5 bases at V and 4 bases at J, leaving 4 bases unmatched. DNA for the CDR3: TGTGCCAGCTCAAAGACAGGGGTGTACGAGCAGTACTTC. Protein sequence: CASSKTGVYEQYF.

The chain employs TRBV19 and TRBJ2-7; no firm D call. Trimming stripped 10 bases from V and 6 bases from J, with 10 bases between. Per germline, CDR1 LNHDA and CDR2 SQIVND (reference sequence). The CDR3 covers 10 residues. The CDR3 DNA reads as TGTGCCATCCTCGTTTGCGAGCAGTACTTC. This encodes CAILVCEQYF.

This sequence joins TRBV27 and TRBJ2-1; 11 positions agree with TRBD2. Germline V gene lookup returns CDR1 MNHEY and CDR2 SMNVEV (reference sequence). The CDR3 is 15 amino acids. The trim removed 6 bases at V and 7 bases at J, leaving 8 bases unmatched. The CDR3 protein is CASSLGTSGRNEQFF. DNA of the CDR3: TGTGCCAGCAGCCTGGGGACTAGCGGTCGGAATGAGCAGTTCTTC.

CDR3 protein: CAISESNAVGDIQYF. CDR3 coding DNA: TGTGCCATCAGTGAGTCTAATGCGGTCGGAGACATTCAGTACTTC. The chain has TRBV10-3 and TRBJ2-4, with unresolved D. The CDR3 spans 15 residues. The germline V gene has CDR1 ENHRY and CDR2 SYGVKD. V lost 0 bases, J lost 8 bases, and 14 bases lay in between.

This rearrangement joins TRBV4-1 to TRBJ2-1; 14 bases match TRBD2. The germline CDR1 and CDR2 sequences are MGHRA and YSYEKL. J gave up 8 bases and V 3 bases, and 6 bases lay outside the gene matches. The CDR3 is made up of 16 amino acids. The CDR3 loop is CASSQEGLAGVYEQFF. CDR3 nucleotides: TGCGCCAGCAGCCAGGAGGGACTAGCGGGGGTCTATGAGCAGTTCTTC.

The V gene is TRBV29-1, the J gene TRBJ2-2, with D unresolved. The germline gives CDR1 SQVTM, CDR2 ANQGSEA. The length of the CDR3 is 13 residues. Trimming left V 0 bases short and J 0 bases short, with 2 bases between. The CDR3 reads CSVEDTNTGELFF. DNA for the CDR3: TGCAGCGTTGAAGATACGAACACCGGGGAGCTGTTTTTT.

The chain is built from TRBV5-1 and TRBJ2-1, with 7 bases lining up with TRBD2. Germline values: CDR1 SGHRS, CDR2 YFSETQ. Losses at the gene ends were 7 bases for V and 7 bases for J; bases not matched to a gene: 14. The CDR3 runs to 15 residues. CDR3 nucleotides: TGCGCCAGCGAAGGGAGGCGGGAGACGAGGAATGAGCAGTTCTTC. This encodes CASEGRRETRNEQFF.

The V and J genes are TRBV21-1 and TRBJ2-2; the DNA was not compared with TRBD2, the D call given in the table. TRBV21-1 is annotated as a pseudogene. The CDR3 extends over 15 amino acids. The DNA for the CDR3 is TGTGCCAGCATCCCGGGACTACCACACACCGGGGAGCTGTTTTTT. It translates to CASIPGLPHTGELFF.

This clone appeared once. V usage is TRBV7-9 and J usage is TRBJ2-7; D may be TRBD2 (5 bases). V was clipped by 0 bases and J by 3 bases, with 21 bases between them. Germline assignment: CDR1 SEHNR and CDR2 FQNEAQ (reference sequence). CDR3 length equals 18 residues. The CDR3 sequence: CASSLAPGEGGRGYEQYF. The CDR3 DNA reads as TGTGCCAGCAGCTTAGCGCCGGGCGAGGGCGGGCGCGGCTACGAGCAGTACTTC.

This sequence joins TRBV9 and TRBJ1-2, with 8 bases that match TRBD1. V lost 1 base, J lost 7 bases, and 6 bases stayed unmatched. There are 14 residues in the CDR3. The germline V gene encodes CDR1 SGDLS and CDR2 YYNGEE. The CDR3 loop is CASSVFMTGVGYTF. The CDR3, as DNA: TGTGCCAGCAGCGTATTTATGACAGGGGTTGGCTACACCTTC.

The V and J genes are TRBV27 and TRBJ1-5; a possible D gene is TRBD1 (6 bases). Trimming removed 11 bases at V and 0 bases at J, with 23 bases between. Germline CDR1 reads MNHEY; CDR2 reads SMNVEV (reference sequence). The CDR3 is 17 amino acids. The CDR3 spells CARLQRSRGYSNQPQHF. As DNA, the CDR3 is TGTGCCCGACTCCAGAGGTCCAGGGGCTATAGCAATCAGCCCCAGCATTTT.

V and J are TRBV6-5 and TRBJ1-6; D is possibly TRBD1 (5 bases). The germline gives CDR1 MNHEY, CDR2 SVGAGI. Trimming stripped 2 bases from V and 6 bases from J, with 11 bases between. This CDR3 spans 15 amino acids. CDR3 nucleotide sequence: TGTGCCAGCAGTTACCACACAGGCGGTAATTCACCCCTCCACTTT. Protein sequence: CASSYHTGGNSPLHF.